This entry is about one TCR beta chain. Its antigen is not identified. The germline CDR1 and CDR2 sequences are SGHTA and FQGTGA. This CDR3 is built from 15 residues. Between the trimmed V and J ends, which lost 5 bases and 5 bases, there was a span of 15 bases. Primers: 60 Vbeta forward and 13 Jbeta reverse. TCRdb's table, derived via immunoSEQ multiplex PCR, lists solely in-frame clones and lacks some. The table lists about 100,000 clones, roughly 79% of them singletons. The data stem from a study of cytomegalovirus exposure and HLA in healthy donors. Whole-study findings and limits: The study assumed roughly uniform donor sequencing depth for presence/absence analyses.

Specimen: PBMCs. The genes are TRBV7-3 and TRBJ2-2, with D possibly TRBD2 on 5 matching bases. The TCR was taken from a woman aged 40 to 49 in good health and CMV-seronegative. The CDR3 here is CASSPLALGTGELFF. CDR3 bases: TGTGCCAGCAGCCCCCTAGCCCTGGGGACCGGGGAGCTGTTTTTT.